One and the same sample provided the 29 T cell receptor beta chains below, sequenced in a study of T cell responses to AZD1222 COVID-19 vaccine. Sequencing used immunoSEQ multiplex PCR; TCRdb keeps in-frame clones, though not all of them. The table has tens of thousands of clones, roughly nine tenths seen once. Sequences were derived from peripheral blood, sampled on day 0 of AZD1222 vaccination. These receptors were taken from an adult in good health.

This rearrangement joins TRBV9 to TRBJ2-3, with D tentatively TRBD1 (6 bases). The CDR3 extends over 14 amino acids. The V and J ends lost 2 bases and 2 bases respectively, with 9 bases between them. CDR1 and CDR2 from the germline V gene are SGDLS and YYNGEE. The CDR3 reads CASSVTGNTDTQYF. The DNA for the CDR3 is TGTGCCAGCAGCGTTACAGGGAACACAGATACGCAGTATTTT. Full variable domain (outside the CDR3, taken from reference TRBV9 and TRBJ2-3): DSGVTQTPKHLITATGQRVTLRCSPRSGDLSVYWYQQSLDQGLQFLIQYYNGEERAKGNILERFSAQQFPDLHSELNLSSLELGDSALYFCASSVTGNTDTQYFGPGTRLTVL.

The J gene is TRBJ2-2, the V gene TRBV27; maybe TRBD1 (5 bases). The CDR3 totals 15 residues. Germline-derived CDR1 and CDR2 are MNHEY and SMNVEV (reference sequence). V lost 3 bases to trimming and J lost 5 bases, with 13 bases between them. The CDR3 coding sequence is TGTGCCAGCAGTTTCATCATGGGGCAGACCGGGGAGCTGTTTTTT. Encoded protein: CASSFIMGQTGELFF.

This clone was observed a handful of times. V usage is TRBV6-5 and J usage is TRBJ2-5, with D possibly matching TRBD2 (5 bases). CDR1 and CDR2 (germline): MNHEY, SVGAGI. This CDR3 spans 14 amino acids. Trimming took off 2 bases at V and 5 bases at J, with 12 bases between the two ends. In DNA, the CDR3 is TGTGCCAGCAGTTACCGGGGTAACGGGGAGACCCAGTACTTC. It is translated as CASSYRGNGETQYF.

In DNA form, the CDR3 reads TGTGCCAGCATGGGACCAGCGACCCCAGAGACCCAGTACTTC. Residues: CASMGPATPETQYF. The genes are TRBV7-2 and TRBJ2-5; either TRBD1 or TRBD2 may supply D (5 bases each). Trimming took off 7 bases at V and 4 bases at J, with 16 bases between the two ends. Germline CDR1 is SGHTA and CDR2 is FQGNSA. The CDR3 loop spans 14 amino acids.

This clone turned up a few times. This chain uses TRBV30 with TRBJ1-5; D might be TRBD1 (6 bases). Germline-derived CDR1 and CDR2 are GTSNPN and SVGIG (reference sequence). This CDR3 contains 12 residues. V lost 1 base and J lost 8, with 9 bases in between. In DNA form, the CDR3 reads TGTGCCTGGAGTGACAGGGATAAGCCCCAGCATTTT. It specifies CAWSDRDKPQHF.

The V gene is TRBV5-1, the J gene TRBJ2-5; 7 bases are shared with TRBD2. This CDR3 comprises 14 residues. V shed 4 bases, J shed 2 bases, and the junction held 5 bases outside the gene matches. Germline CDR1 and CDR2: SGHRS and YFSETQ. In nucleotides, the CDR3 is TGCGCCAGCAGCCCGAGCGGGGCGCAAGAGACCCAGTACTTC. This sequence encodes CASSPSGAQETQYF.

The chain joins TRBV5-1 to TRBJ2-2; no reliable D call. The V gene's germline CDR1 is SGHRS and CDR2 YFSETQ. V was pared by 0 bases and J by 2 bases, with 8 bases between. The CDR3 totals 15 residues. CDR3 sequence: CASSLDQRNTGELFF. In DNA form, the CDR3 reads TGCGCCAGCAGCTTGGACCAGCGCAACACCGGGGAGCTGTTTTTT.

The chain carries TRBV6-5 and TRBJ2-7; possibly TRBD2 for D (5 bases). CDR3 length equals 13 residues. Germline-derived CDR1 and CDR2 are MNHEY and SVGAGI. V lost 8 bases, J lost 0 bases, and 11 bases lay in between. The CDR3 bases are TGTGCCAGCCGCGGACTGATCTCCTACGAGCAGTACTTC. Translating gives CASRGLISYEQYF.

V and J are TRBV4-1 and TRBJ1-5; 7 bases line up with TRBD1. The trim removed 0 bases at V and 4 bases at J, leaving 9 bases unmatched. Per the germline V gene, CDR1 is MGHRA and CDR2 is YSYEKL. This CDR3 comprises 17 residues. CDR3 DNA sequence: TGCGCCAGCAGCCAAGATCAGGCCAGGGGGGTGAATCAGCCCCAGCATTTT. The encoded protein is CASSQDQARGVNQPQHF.

DNA for the CDR3: TGTGCCAGTAGTCCGTGGACAGGGGGCACCTACGAGCAGTACTTC. Protein sequence: CASSPWTGGTYEQYF. V and J are TRBV19 and TRBJ2-7, with TRBD1 matching over 11 bases. CDR3 size: 15 residues. Trimming removed 5 bases from V and 2 bases from J; junction bases left unmatched: 5. From germline, CDR1 is LNHDA and CDR2 SQIVND (reference sequence). The full variable domain, its missing parts supplied by reference TRBV19 and TRBJ2-7, is DGGITQSPKYLFRKEGQNVTLSCEQNLNHDAMYWYRQDPGQGLRLIYYSQIVNDFQKGDIAEGYSVSREKKESFPLTVTSAQKNPTAFYLCASSPWTGGTYEQYFGPGTRLTVT.

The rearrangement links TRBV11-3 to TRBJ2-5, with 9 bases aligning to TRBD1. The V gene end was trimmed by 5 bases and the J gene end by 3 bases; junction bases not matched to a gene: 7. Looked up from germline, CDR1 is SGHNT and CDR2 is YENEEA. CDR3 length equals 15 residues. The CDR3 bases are TGTGCCAGCAGCCCGGGGACAGGGTGGGAAGAGACCCAGTACTTC. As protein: CASSPGTGWEETQYF.

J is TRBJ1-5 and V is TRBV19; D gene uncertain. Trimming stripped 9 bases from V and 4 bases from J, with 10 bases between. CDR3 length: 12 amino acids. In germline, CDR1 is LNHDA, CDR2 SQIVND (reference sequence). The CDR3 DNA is TGTGCCAGCGACCAGAATAATCAGCCCCAGCATTTT. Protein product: CASDQNNQPQHF.

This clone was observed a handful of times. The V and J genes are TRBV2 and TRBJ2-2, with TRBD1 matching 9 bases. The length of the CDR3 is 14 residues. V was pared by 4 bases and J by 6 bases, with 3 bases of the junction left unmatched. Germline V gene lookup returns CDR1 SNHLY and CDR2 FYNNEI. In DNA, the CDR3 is TGTGCCAGCAGTGGGGACAGGGTGGCCGGGGAGCTGTTTTTT. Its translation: CASSGDRVAGELFF.

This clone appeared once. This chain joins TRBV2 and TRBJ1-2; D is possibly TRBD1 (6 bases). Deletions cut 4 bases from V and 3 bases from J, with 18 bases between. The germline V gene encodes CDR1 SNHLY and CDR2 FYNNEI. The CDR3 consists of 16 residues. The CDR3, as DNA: TGTGCCAGCAGTGTAAGGAGAGGGGGTTATCACTATGGCTACACCTTC. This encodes CASSVRRGGYHYGYTF. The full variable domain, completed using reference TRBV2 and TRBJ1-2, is EPEVTQTPSHQVTQMGQEVILRCVPISNHLYFYWYRQILGQKVEFLVSFYNNEISEKSEIFDDQFSVERPDGSNFTLKIRSTKLEDSAMYFCASSVRRGGYHYGYTFGSGTRLTVV.

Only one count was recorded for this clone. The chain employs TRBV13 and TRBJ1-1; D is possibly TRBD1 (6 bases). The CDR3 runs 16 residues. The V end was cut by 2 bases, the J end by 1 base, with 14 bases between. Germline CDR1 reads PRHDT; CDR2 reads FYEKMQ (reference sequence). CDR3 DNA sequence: TGTGCCAGCAGCTTACGCCGCGAGGGACAGAACACTGAAGCTTTCTTT. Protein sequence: CASSLRREGQNTEAFF.

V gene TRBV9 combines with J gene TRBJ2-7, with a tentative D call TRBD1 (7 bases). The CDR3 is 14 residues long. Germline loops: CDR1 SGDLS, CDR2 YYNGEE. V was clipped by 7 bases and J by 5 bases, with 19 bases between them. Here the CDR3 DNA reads TGTGCCAGCGGGCCGCAGGGGGGCTTCCACGAGCAGTACTTC. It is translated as CASGPQGGFHEQYF.

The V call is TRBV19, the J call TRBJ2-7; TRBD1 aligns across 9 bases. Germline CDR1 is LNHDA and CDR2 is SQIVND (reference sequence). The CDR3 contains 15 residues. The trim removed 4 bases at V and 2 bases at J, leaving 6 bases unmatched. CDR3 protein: CASSRGTGTPYEQYF. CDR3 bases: TGTGCCAGTAGTAGAGGGACAGGGACCCCCTACGAGCAGTACTTC.

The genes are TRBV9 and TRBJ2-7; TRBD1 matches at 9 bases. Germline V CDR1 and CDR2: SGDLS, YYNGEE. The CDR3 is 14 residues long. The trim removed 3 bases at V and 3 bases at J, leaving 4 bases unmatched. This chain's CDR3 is CASSAGQGIYEQYF. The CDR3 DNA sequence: TGTGCCAGCAGCGCGGGACAGGGTATCTACGAGCAGTACTTC.

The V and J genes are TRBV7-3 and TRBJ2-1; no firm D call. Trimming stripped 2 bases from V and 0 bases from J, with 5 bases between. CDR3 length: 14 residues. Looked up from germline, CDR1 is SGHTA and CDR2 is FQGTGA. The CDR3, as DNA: TGTGCCAGCAGCTTAGACCCCTCCTACAATGAGCAGTTCTTC. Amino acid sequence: CASSLDPSYNEQFF.

CDR3 loop: CASSVGQYNEQFF. The CDR3 DNA is TGTGCCAGCAGCGTGGGACAGTACAATGAGCAGTTCTTC. The gene calls are TRBV9 and TRBJ2-1, with 7 bases fitting TRBD1. There are 13 residues in the CDR3. CDR1 SGDLS and CDR2 YYNGEE come from the germline V gene. The V segment lost 2 bases and the J segment 4 bases; nucleotides outside the gene matches: 0.

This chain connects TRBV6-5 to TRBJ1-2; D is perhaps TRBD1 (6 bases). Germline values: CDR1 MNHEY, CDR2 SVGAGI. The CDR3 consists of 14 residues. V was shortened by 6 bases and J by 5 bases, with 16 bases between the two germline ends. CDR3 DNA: TGTGCCAGCAGGCCCCCCGGGGGCACATATGGCTACACCTTC. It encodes CASRPPGGTYGYTF.

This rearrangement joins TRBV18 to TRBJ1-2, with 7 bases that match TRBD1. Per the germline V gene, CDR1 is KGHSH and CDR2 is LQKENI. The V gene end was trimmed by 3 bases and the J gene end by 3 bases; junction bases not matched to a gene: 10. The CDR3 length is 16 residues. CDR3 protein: CASSPRGTENYYGYTF. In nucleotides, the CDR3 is TGTGCCAGCTCACCTCGCGGGACAGAGAATTACTATGGCTACACCTTC.

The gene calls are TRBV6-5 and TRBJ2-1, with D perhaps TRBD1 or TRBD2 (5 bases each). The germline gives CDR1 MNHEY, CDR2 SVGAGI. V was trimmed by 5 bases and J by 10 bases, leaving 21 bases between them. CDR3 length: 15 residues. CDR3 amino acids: CASSLSGRSGKEQFF. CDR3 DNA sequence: TGTGCCAGCAGTCTCTCGGGACGCTCAGGGAAGGAGCAGTTCTTC.

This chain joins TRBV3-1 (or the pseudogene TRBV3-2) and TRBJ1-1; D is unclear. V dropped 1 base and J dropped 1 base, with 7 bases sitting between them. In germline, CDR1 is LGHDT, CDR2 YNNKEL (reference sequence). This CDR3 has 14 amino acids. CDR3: CASSQGLRNTEAFF. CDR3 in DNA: TGTGCCAGCAGCCAAGGACTTAGGAACACTGAAGCTTTCTTT.

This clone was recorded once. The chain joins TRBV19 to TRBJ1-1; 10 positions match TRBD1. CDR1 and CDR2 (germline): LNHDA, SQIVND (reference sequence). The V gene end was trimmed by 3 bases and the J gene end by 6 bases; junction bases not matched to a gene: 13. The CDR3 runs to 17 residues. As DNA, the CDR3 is TGTGCCAGTAGTATTTCGGGGACAGGGGCGAGGAGGGCTGAAGCTTTCTTT. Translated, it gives CASSISGTGARRAEAFF.

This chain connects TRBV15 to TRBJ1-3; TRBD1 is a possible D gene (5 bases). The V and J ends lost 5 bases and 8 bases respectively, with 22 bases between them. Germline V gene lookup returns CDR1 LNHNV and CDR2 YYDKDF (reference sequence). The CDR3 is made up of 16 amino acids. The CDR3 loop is CATSSGAQKPGDTIYF. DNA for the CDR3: TGTGCCACCAGCTCCGGGGCCCAGAAACCCGGGGACACCATATATTTT.

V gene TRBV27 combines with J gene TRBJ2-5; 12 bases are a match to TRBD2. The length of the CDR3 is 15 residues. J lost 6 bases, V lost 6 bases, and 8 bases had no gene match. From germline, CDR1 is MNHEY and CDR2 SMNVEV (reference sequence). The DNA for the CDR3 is TGTGCCAGCAGCAGCGGACTAGCGGGGTCCCAGACCCAGTACTTC. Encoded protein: CASSSGLAGSQTQYF.

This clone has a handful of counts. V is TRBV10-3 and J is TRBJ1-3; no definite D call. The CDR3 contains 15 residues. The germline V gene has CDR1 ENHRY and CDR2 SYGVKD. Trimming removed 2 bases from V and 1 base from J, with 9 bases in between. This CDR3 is CAISETGSSGNTIYF. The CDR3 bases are TGTGCCATCAGTGAGACGGGAAGTTCTGGAAACACCATATATTTT.

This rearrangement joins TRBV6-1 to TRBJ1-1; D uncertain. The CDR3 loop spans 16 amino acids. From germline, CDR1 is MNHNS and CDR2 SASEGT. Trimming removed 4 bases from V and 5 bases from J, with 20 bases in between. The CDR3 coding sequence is TGTGCCAGCAGTGCGACGACGATAAGGGTGGGGACTGAAGCTTTCTTT. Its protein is CASSATTIRVGTEAFF.